The T cell receptor beta chain described here comes from a study of T cell repertoires in aging, cancer and after chemotherapy. Overall study context: Chronic lymphocytic leukemia patients on fludarabine- or bendamustine-based regimens gave paired samples before and after chemotherapy. Overall study findings and caveats: Across the chemotherapy interval, each cancer cohort showed higher median generation probability, suggesting thymic rebound.

TRB rearrangements spanning V, D and J were amplified using mixed TRB-A/B primers. TCRdb reprocessed the multiplex PCR reads via MiXCR and lists one record per CDR3 protein. The sample lists about 1,500 distinct CDR3 sequences; around 26% were seen once. The table lists this clonotype with a few counts. Its antigen is unknown. The V gene's germline CDR1 is DFQATT and CDR2 SNEGSKA (reference sequence). CDR3 size: 16 residues. The V gene end was trimmed by 1 base and the J gene end by 2 bases; junction bases not matched to a gene: 10. Peripheral blood genomic DNA, not sorted cells or RNA, was the template.

The receptor's source is a human donor with a blood cancer. The genes are TRBV20-1 and TRBJ1-2; 7 nucleotides match TRBD1. The specimen was blood. CDR3 in amino acids: CSARVWGGTDNYGYTF. The CDR3 DNA follows: TGCAGTGCTAGAGTTTGGGGCGGGACAGACAACTATGGCTACACCTTC.